A single sample is the source of the 16 T cell receptor beta chains below, sequenced in a study of early T cells in non-severe SARS-CoV-2 infection. One entry per CDR3 protein, called by TCRdb with MiXCR from the 5' RACE reads. The repertoire holds tens of thousands of distinct CDR3 sequences, with around 5.6% as singletons. The sample taken for sequencing was whole blood. Source of these receptors: an adult who was a healthcare worker with PCR-confirmed SARS-CoV-2 infection or an uninfected control (not recorded which).

V is TRBV5-4 and J is TRBJ1-1; possible D gene TRBD1, 6 bases. The germline V and J ends were trimmed by 0 bases and 4 bases, with 10 bases remaining between them. The CDR3 consists of 14 residues. Germline values: CDR1 SGHNT, CDR2 YYREEE (reference sequence). The CDR3 DNA follows: TGTGCCAGCAGCTTGGGGGGGCTTCGCACTGAAGCTTTCTTT. Translated, it gives CASSLGGLRTEAFF.

Turning to this clonotype: One junction end disagrees with the germline gene, perhaps due to a read error. The chain links TRBV14 to TRBJ2-5; 7 bases align to TRBD1. The CDR3 has 16 amino acids. Germline CDR1 is SGHDN and CDR2 is FVKESK. The chain's CDR3 is CASNQEGGRDQETQYF. Written as DNA, the CDR3 is TGTGCCAGCAACCAAGAAGGGGGCAGGGACCAAGAGACCCAGTACTTC.

This clonotype has a count of ten or more. The chain employs TRBV5-1 and TRBJ2-6; D not certain. Deletions cut 5 bases from V and 0 bases from J, with 9 bases between. Germline V gene lookup returns CDR1 SGHRS and CDR2 YFSETQ. This CDR3 is 15 amino acids long. CDR3 nucleotide sequence: TGCGCCAGCAGTACTTCCAGCTCTGGGGCCAACGTCCTGACTTTC. Its translation: CASSTSSSGANVLTF.

This clonotype was observed at least ten times. The chain joins TRBV20-1 to TRBJ2-1; D gene unclear. Germline assignment: CDR1 DFQATT and CDR2 SNEGSKA (reference sequence). The V end was cut by 3 bases, the J end by 7 bases, with 10 bases between. The CDR3 is made up of 12 amino acids. The CDR3 DNA reads TGCAGTGCTAGTGGCCGGATAAATGAGCAGTTCTTC. It specifies CSASGRINEQFF.

The table lists this clonotype with a few counts. CDR3 sequence (DNA): TGCAGCGTTGAACTTACAGGGATTGAGCAGTTCTTC. It yields the protein CSVELTGIEQFF. The gene calls are TRBV29-1 and TRBJ2-1, with D tentatively TRBD1 (6 bases). The CDR3 has 12 residues. CDR1 SQVTM and CDR2 ANQGSEA come from the germline V gene. The V end lost 2 bases, the J end lost 9 bases, and 11 bases lay between the germline ends.

This clonotype was seen repeatedly, ten times or more. The chain recombines TRBV18 with TRBJ1-2; D might be TRBD1 (5 bases). V lost 1 base and J lost 2, with 11 bases in between. The CDR3 loop spans 15 amino acids. Germline V gene sequence: CDR1 KGHSH, CDR2 LQKENI. The CDR3 here is CASSPQLGDNYGYTF. CDR3 in DNA: TGTGCCAGCTCACCACAGTTGGGGGACAACTATGGCTACACCTTC. The full variable domain, its missing parts supplied by reference TRBV18 and TRBJ1-2, is NAGVMQNPRHLVRRRGQEARLRCSPMKGHSHVYWYRQLPEEGLKFMVYLQKENIIDESGMPKERFSAEFPKEGPSILRIQQVVRGDSAAYFCASSPQLGDNYGYTFGSGTRLTVV.

This clonotype was seen repeatedly, ten times or more. This chain links TRBV12-3 or TRBV12-4 with TRBJ1-2; D uncertain. CDR3 length equals 14 residues. The V end lost 1 base, the J end lost 6 bases, and 12 bases lay between the germline ends. In DNA form, the CDR3 reads TGTGCCAGCAGTTTAGTCGGACCCGCAGATGGCTACACCTTC. Translated, it gives CASSLVGPADGYTF.

Written as DNA, the CDR3 is TGTGCCAGCAGCCACAATATGAGGGAAAAACTGTTTTTT. Translated, it gives CASSHNMREKLFF. The V and J genes are TRBV14 and TRBJ1-4, with D hard to call. V lost 3 bases and J lost 8, with 10 bases in between. The germline V gene encodes CDR1 SGHDN and CDR2 FVKESK. The CDR3 length is 13 residues.

The table lists this clonotype with many counts. V and J are TRBV7-6 and TRBJ2-7, with no clear D. Germline lookup yields CDR1 SGHVS and CDR2 FNYEAQ. This CDR3 has 13 amino acids. The V gene lost 5 bases and the J gene lost 4 bases, with 12 bases spanning the gap. CDR3 region: CASSPIRGYEQYF. The CDR3 coding sequence is TGTGCCAGCAGCCCCATTAGAGGTTACGAGCAGTACTTC.

This clonotype was picked up many times. The rearrangement links TRBV6-6 to TRBJ2-2; weak D call: TRBD2 (5 bases). CDR1 and CDR2 from the germline V gene are MNHNY and SVGAGI (reference sequence). V lost 0 bases to trimming and J lost 5 bases, with 16 bases between them. The length of the CDR3 is 17 residues. The CDR3 DNA is TGTGCCAGCAGTTACTCGAGGTCGGACTTCAGAACCGGGGAGCTGTTTTTT. Translated, it gives CASSYSRSDFRTGELFF.

The table lists this clonotype with many counts. The rearrangement joins TRBV20-1 to TRBJ1-2, with no clear D. Trimming removed 1 base from V and 2 bases from J, with 8 bases in between. The CDR3 is made up of 13 amino acids. CDR1 DFQATT and CDR2 SNEGSKA come from the germline V gene (reference sequence). CDR3 sequence: CSARAGVNYGYTF. The CDR3, as DNA: TGCAGTGCTAGAGCGGGCGTGAACTATGGCTACACCTTC.

This clonotype appeared a few times. The chain is built from TRBV5-1 and TRBJ1-1, with unresolved D. The germline V gene encodes CDR1 SGHRS and CDR2 YFSETQ. V lost 6 bases to trimming and J lost 1 base, with 10 bases between them. The CDR3 extends over 13 amino acids. This CDR3 reads CASTPGRNTEAFF. DNA of the CDR3: TGCGCCAGCACCCCCGGACGGAACACTGAAGCTTTCTTT.

The genes are TRBV3-1 and TRBJ1-2; D is ambiguous. This CDR3 is 18 amino acids long. CDR1 LGHDT and CDR2 YNNKEL come from the germline V gene (reference sequence). V was trimmed by 5 bases and J by 0 bases, leaving 22 bases between them. CDR3: CASSGKGSRQEANYGYTF. CDR3 sequence (DNA): TGTGCCAGCAGCGGAAAAGGGTCCAGGCAGGAAGCTAACTATGGCTACACCTTC.

This clonotype appeared many times. The V gene is TRBV12-3 or TRBV12-4, the J gene TRBJ2-1; D may be TRBD1 or TRBD2 (5 bases each). Trimming took 3 bases from V and 4 from J, leaving 10 bases between them. The CDR3 totals 14 residues. CDR3 in amino acids: CASSFGTAYNEQFF. CDR3 DNA: TGTGCCAGCAGTTTCGGGACGGCTTACAATGAGCAGTTCTTC.

V usage is TRBV19 and J usage is TRBJ2-7; unclear D gene. The CDR3 consists of 15 residues. V was pared by 3 bases and J by 2 bases, with 14 bases between. Germline V CDR1 and CDR2: LNHDA, SQIVND (reference sequence). CDR3 sequence: CASSIGLANTYEQYF. The CDR3 nucleotides are TGTGCCAGTAGTATTGGCCTGGCGAACACCTACGAGCAGTACTTC.

CDR3 DNA sequence: TGTGCCAGCAGCTTGGATAACAGAAATTCACCCCTCCACTTT. Encoded protein: CASSLDNRNSPLHF. The rearrangement uses TRBV5-6 and TRBJ1-6, with no clear D. The CDR3 length is 14 residues. V shed 0 bases and J shed 7 bases, with 8 bases lying between them. Germline V gene lookup returns CDR1 SGHDT and CDR2 YYEEEE.